The subject of this entry is one T cell receptor (beta chain). This record belongs to a study of blood T cell repertoires in COVID-19. About the study: Sites across the United States, Italy and Spain contributed samples from acute and convalescent COVID-19.

Original analysis: Reference gene primer amplification gave nucleated cell count estimates. Only in-frame clones appear in the TCRdb table, and some are missing; sequencing was by immunoSEQ multiplex PCR. V and J calls and clone size follow that table, whereas D and trimming were derived from the DNA. The data hold about 52,000 clones, with over 80% observed a single time. The V and J ends lost 11 bases and 8 bases respectively, with 23 bases between them. Germline V lookup: CDR1 MDHEN, CDR2 SYDVKM. CDR3 size: 14 residues. The chain employs TRBV28 and TRBJ2-3, with D possibly being TRBD2 (5 bases). The receptor's source is a man between 65 and 79 years old with active COVID-19. The sequenced sample consisted of peripheral blood. The chain's CDR3 is CASFTPGLGGTQYF. In DNA, the CDR3 is TGTGCCTCTTTTACCCCAGGCCTCGGAGGTACGCAGTATTTT.